Presented here are 7 T cell receptor beta chains from one specimen sequenced in a study of shared clonotypes between healthy human individuals. Sequencing used immunoSEQ multiplex PCR; TCRdb keeps in-frame clones, though not all of them. Here the sample spans millions of clones, roughly 93% being singletons. Material for sequencing was naive CD4+ T cells from PBMCs. The subset here: CD45RA+ positively selected. The receptors shown here come from a man aged 18 to 29 in good health. Some clones in this sample may be carry-over from other donors' samples.

CDR3 sequence reads: CASSTTPKNQPQHF. The CDR3 nucleotides read TGTGCCAGCAGTACCACCCCGAAGAATCAGCCCCAGCATTTT. The rearrangement uses TRBV6-5 and TRBJ1-5; unclear D gene. Germline V gene sequence: CDR1 MNHEY, CDR2 SVGAGI. The germline V and J ends were trimmed by 5 bases and 4 bases, with 12 bases remaining between them. The CDR3 extends over 14 amino acids.

About this clone: In the same sample, other DNA sequences code for this CDR3. This rearrangement joins TRBV5-1 to TRBJ1-4; D remains unclear. CDR1 is SGHRS and CDR2 is YFSETQ in the germline V gene. V lost 0 bases and J 5 bases, leaving 8 bases between the germline ends. The CDR3 is made up of 14 amino acids. In DNA, the CDR3 is TGCGCCAGCAGCTTGGATACAGCAAATGAAAAACTGTTTTTT. Residues: CASSLDTANEKLFF.

Worth noting for this clone: The identical CDR3 is also encoded by other nucleotide sequences in the sample. This chain links TRBV5-1 with TRBJ1-5, with 11 nucleotides matching TRBD1. CDR1 and CDR2 (germline): SGHRS, YFSETQ. After removal of 2 bases from V and 7 bases from J, the junction contained 5 bases not matched to a gene. CDR3 length: 15 amino acids. This CDR3 reads CASSLRTGGDQPQHF. The CDR3 DNA reads as TGCGCCAGCAGCTTAAGGACAGGGGGCGACCAGCCCCAGCATTTT.

In the case of this clone: This sample includes further DNA sequences coding for the same CDR3. The CDR3 sequence is CASSDGRGETQYF. CDR3 sequence (DNA): TGTGCCAGCAGTGACGGCAGGGGGGAGACCCAGTACTTC. The chain carries TRBV2 and TRBJ2-5; 7 bases agree with TRBD1. Trimming took 3 bases from V and 5 from J; bases not matched to a gene: 3. The CDR3 length is 13 residues. Germline V gene data show CDR1 as SNHLY and CDR2 as FYNNEI.

This chain uses TRBV6-6 with TRBJ2-7; 11 bases line up with TRBD1. V lost 5 bases and J lost 3; bases outside the gene matches: 6. CDR3 length equals 15 residues. Germline V gene lookup returns CDR1 MNHNY and CDR2 SVGAGI (reference sequence). DNA of the CDR3: TGTGCCAGCAGTCGCCCGGGACAGGGGGACTACGAGCAGTACTTC. Translated: CASSRPGQGDYEQYF.

The CDR3 nucleotides are TGTGCCAGCAGCGTTAGGGGGGGGACAGATACGCAGTATTTT. It yields the protein CASSVRGGTDTQYF. This chain uses TRBV5-4 with TRBJ2-3; a possible D gene is TRBD2 (7 bases). With 4 bases removed from V and 3 bases from J, the gap between germline ends came to 12 bases. Germline V lookup: CDR1 SGHNT, CDR2 YYREEE (reference sequence). The CDR3 has 14 residues. Drawing the rest from reference TRBV5-4 and TRBJ2-3, the complete variable domain is ETGVTQSPTHLIKTRGQQVTLRCSSQSGHNTVSWYQQALGQGPQFIFQYYREEENGRGNFPPRFSGLQFPNYSSELNVNALELDDSALYLCASSVRGGTDTQYFGPGTRLTVL.

The chain employs TRBV2 and TRBJ1-2; D call uncertain. Trimming removed 6 bases from V and 4 bases from J, with 15 bases in between. CDR1 is SNHLY, CDR2 FYNNEI, per germline. The CDR3 spans 14 residues. CDR3 protein: CASSASGFSYGYTF. In DNA form, the CDR3 reads TGTGCCAGCAGCGCTTCAGGCTTCTCCTATGGCTACACCTTC.